Below, 11 T cell receptor beta chains from the same sample are listed, as sequenced in a study of blood T cells in healthy people across ages. With a J-beta primer mix and a sample-barcoded 5' primer, a second PCR ran about 6 to 11 cycles. TCRdb called the 5' RACE reads again in MiXCR, with one record for every CDR3 protein. Among roughly 730,000 distinct CDR3 sequences listed, about 61% were seen once. Sequencing was carried out using blood. Source of these receptors: a man aged 40-55 years in good health.

This clonotype was observed a handful of times. CDR3: CASSYLAGLASYEQYF. The DNA for the CDR3 is TGTGCCAGCAGTTACCTAGCGGGGCTAGCTTCCTACGAGCAGTACTTC. The gene calls are TRBV2 and TRBJ2-7, with TRBD2 identical over 9 bases. V lost 5 bases and J lost 1; bases outside the gene matches: 9. The CDR3 is made up of 16 amino acids. Germline V gene data show CDR1 as SNHLY and CDR2 as FYNNEI.

Concerning this clonotype itself: At one boundary the junction diverges from the germline segment, which might be a read error. The genes are TRBV20-1 and TRBJ1-1; TRBD1 matches 8 bases. CDR3 length: 14 residues. Germline lookup yields CDR1 DFQATT and CDR2 SNEGSKA (reference sequence). CDR3 DNA sequence: TGCAGTGCTGGAGATCTGACAGGGGCAACTGAAGCTTTCTTT. Translated, it gives CSAGDLTGATEAFF.

This chain connects TRBV7-8 to TRBJ2-7, with 9 bases aligning to TRBD1. The V segment lost 5 bases and the J segment 2 bases; nucleotides outside the gene matches: 10. In germline, CDR1 is SGHVS, CDR2 FQNEAQ. The CDR3 consists of 16 residues. CDR3 coding DNA: TGTGCCAGCAGCCGATTACGGACAGGGGAGACCTACGAGCAGTACTTC. Protein sequence: CASSRLRTGETYEQYF. Full variable domain (missing parts from reference TRBV7-8 and TRBJ2-7): GAGVSQSPRYKVAKRGQDVALRCDPISGHVSLFWYQQALGQGPEFLTYFQNEAQLDKSGLPSDRFFAERPEGSVSTLKIQRTQQEDSAVYLCASSRLRTGETYEQYFGPGTRLTVT.

The CDR3: CASSPIGTASGANVLTF. CDR3 nucleotide sequence: TGTGCCAGCTCACCGATAGGCACTGCCTCTGGGGCCAACGTCCTGACTTTC. The rearrangement uses TRBV18 and TRBJ2-6; D call uncertain. Trimming cost V 3 bases and J 0 bases, with 12 bases left between them. Germline-derived CDR1 and CDR2 are KGHSH and LQKENI. The CDR3 spans 17 residues.

This clonotype showed up just a few times. The chain combines TRBV7-2 with TRBJ2-5, with a tentative D call TRBD2 (7 bases). The end of the DNA aligns better with TRBJ2-7, so the J call may be wrong. CDR1 is SGHTA, CDR2 FQGNSA, per germline. This CDR3 contains 14 residues. CDR3: CASSLQGGGYEQYF. The CDR3 DNA reads as TGTGCCAGCAGCTTACAAGGGGGAGGGTACGAGCAGTACTTC.

Here the CDR3 reads CASSSWATNEKLFF. The CDR3 nucleotides are TGTGCCAGCAGTTCGTGGGCAACTAATGAAAAACTGTTTTTT. V and J are TRBV5-4 and TRBJ1-4; no clear D. Germline V gene sequence: CDR1 SGHNT, CDR2 YYREEE (reference sequence). This CDR3 spans 14 amino acids. The V end lost 5 bases, the J end lost 0 bases, and 8 bases lay between the germline ends.

J is TRBJ2-1 and V is TRBV5-1, with TRBD1 identical over 8 bases. The V gene's germline CDR1 is SGHRS and CDR2 YFSETQ. The ends lost 1 base at V and 8 bases at J; junction bases unmatched: 11. The CDR3 extends over 16 amino acids. This CDR3 reads CASSLTGTGPLDEQFF. The CDR3 DNA reads TGCGCCAGCAGCTTGACCGGGACAGGCCCTTTGGATGAGCAGTTCTTC.

This clonotype was detected a few times. The V call is TRBV7-2, the J call TRBJ2-1; D not certain. V was clipped by 5 bases and J by 11 bases, with 19 bases between them. Germline V lookup: CDR1 SGHTA, CDR2 FQGNSA. The CDR3 is made up of 14 amino acids. The CDR3 nucleotides are TGTGCCAGCAGCCTCGACCCGACCTCTCTTAAGCAGTTCTTC. Translating it yields CASSLDPTSLKQFF. Supplemented by reference TRBV7-2 and TRBJ2-1, the full variable domain reads GAGVSQSPSNKVTEKGKDVELRCDPISGHTALYWYRQSLGQGLEFLIYFQGNSAPDKSGLPSDRFSAERTGGSVSTLTIQRTQQEDSAVYLCASSLDPTSLKQFFGPGTRLTVL.

This rearrangement joins TRBV9 to TRBJ2-5; D is possibly TRBD1 (6 bases). Germline V lookup: CDR1 SGDLS, CDR2 YYNGEE. The CDR3 contains 16 residues. V was clipped by 0 bases and J by 5 bases, with 17 bases between them. The CDR3 region is CASSVAARGGKETQYF. The CDR3 DNA is TGTGCCAGCAGCGTAGCCGCCAGGGGCGGTAAGGAGACCCAGTACTTC.

The chain joins TRBV20-1 to TRBJ1-2; possible D gene TRBD1, 6 bases. Germline values: CDR1 DFQATT, CDR2 SNEGSKA (reference sequence). The CDR3 is 16 residues long. The V and J ends lost 3 bases and 1 base respectively, with 18 bases between them. The CDR3 is CSARANRGAYNYGYTF. DNA for the CDR3: TGCAGTGCTAGGGCAAATAGGGGGGCCTATAACTATGGCTACACCTTC.

The chain combines TRBV7-9 with TRBJ1-1; 8 bases fit TRBD1. The CDR3 runs 15 residues. Germline trimming cut 7 bases from V and 6 bases from J; bases unmatched to any gene: 13. The V gene's germline CDR1 is SEHNR and CDR2 FQNEAQ (reference sequence). The CDR3 nucleotides are TGTGCCAGCACCGGTAAGCCGGGACAGGACGCTGAAGCTTTCTTT. This translates into CASTGKPGQDAEAFF.